This entry concerns a single T cell receptor beta chain. Other DNA sequences of this sample code for an identical CDR3. The CDR3 is 14 residues long. V lost 0 bases, J lost 5 bases, and 0 bases stayed unmatched. Germline V gives CDR1 SGHRS, CDR2 YFSETQ. The data belong to a study of blood T cell repertoires in COVID-19. Overall study: Italy, Spain and the United States were the sources of the convalescent and acute COVID-19 samples. PBMCs, B-cell-depleted T cells, or T cells were the source of the cDNA or gDNA that made up the material.

In the source study's methods: Reference gene primers were amplified, and this amplification served to estimate nucleated cell counts. The method was immunoSEQ multiplex PCR; TCRdb's version includes in-frame clones alone and lacks a portion of them. V and J calls and clone size follow that table, whereas D and trimming were derived from the DNA. Here the sample spans roughly 100,000 clones, 79% being singletons. The chain combines TRBV5-1 with TRBJ2-3; TRBD2 aligns across 10 bases. This TCR derives from a woman over 75 with active or convalescent COVID-19. The specimen sequenced was peripheral blood. CDR3 in DNA: TGCGCCAGCAGCTTGGGACTAGCGGGAGATACGCAGTATTTT. Translating gives CASSLGLAGDTQYF.